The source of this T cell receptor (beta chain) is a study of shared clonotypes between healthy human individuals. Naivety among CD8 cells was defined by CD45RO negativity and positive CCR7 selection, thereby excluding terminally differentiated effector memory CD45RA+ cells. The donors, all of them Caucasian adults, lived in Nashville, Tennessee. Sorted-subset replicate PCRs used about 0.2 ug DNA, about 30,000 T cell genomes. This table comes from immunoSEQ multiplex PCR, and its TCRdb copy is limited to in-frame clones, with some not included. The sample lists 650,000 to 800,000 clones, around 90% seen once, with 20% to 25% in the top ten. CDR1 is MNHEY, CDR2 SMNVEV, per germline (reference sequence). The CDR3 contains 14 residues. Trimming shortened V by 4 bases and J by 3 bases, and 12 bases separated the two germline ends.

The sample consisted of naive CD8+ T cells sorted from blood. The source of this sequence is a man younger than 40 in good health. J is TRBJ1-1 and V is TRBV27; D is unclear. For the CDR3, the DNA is TGTGCCAGCAGTTACGAGGACGGGGACACTGAAGCTTTCTTT. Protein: CASSYEDGDTEAFF.